The 27 T cell receptor beta chains below come from one sample, sequenced in a study of identical twins listed by TCRdb under 2016. To prepare the library, 5' RACE was applied. Sequencing instrument: Illumina HiSeq 2000. Using fastp trimming at Q25 and MiXCR clonotype assembly, TCRdb reanalyzed the public sequencing data and kept in-frame beta chains. CDR3 protein duplicates are merged, each entry listing the most common genes and DNA. This sample gives approximately 600,000 distinct CDR3 sequences in total; under 8.5% of them show up just once. Jointly, the top ten make up 1.5% to 2% of the sample. These data were also reused for a study on yellow fever vaccine responses in identical twins.

The specimen was PBMCs. The source is a woman aged 18-29 years in good health.

In this sample, this clonotype turned up once. The chain recombines TRBV29-1 with TRBJ2-2; D uncertain. Germline V lookup: CDR1 SQVTM, CDR2 ANQGSEA. Deletions cut 5 bases from V and 6 bases from J, with 16 bases between. CDR3 size: 14 residues. CDR3 DNA: TGCAGCGTTTCATCGGACCTTCATGCCGGGGAGCTGTTTTTT. As protein: CSVSSDLHAGELFF.

This clonotype was picked up many times. V is TRBV20-1 and J is TRBJ1-3; possible D gene TRBD1, 6 bases. Per germline, CDR1 DFQATT and CDR2 SNEGSKA (reference sequence). CDR3 size: 15 residues. V lost 3 bases and J 0 bases, leaving 12 bases between the germline ends. CDR3 region: CSARADSLSGNTIYF. CDR3 bases: TGCAGTGCTAGGGCGGACAGCCTCTCTGGAAACACCATATATTTT.

This clonotype was found a few times. This chain links TRBV5-1 with TRBJ2-6; tentative D call: TRBD1 (5 bases). This CDR3 has 16 residues. Trimming pared 0 bases from V and 2 bases from J, leaving 9 bases between. Germline V lookup: CDR1 SGHRS, CDR2 YFSETQ. The CDR3: CASSLDRLAGANVLTF. In DNA, the CDR3 is TGCGCCAGCAGCTTGGACAGGTTAGCTGGGGCCAACGTCCTGACTTTC. Variable domain in full (rest from reference TRBV5-1 and TRBJ2-6): KAGVTQTPRYLIKTRGQQVTLSCSPISGHRSVSWYQQTPGQGLQFLFEYFSETQRNKGNFPGRFSGRQFSNSRSEMNVSTLELGDSALYLCASSLDRLAGANVLTFGAGSRLTVL.

This clonotype appeared a few times. CDR3 residues: CASSLSQTEAFF. The CDR3 nucleotides are TGTGCCAGCAGCCTCAGCCAAACTGAAGCTTTCTTT. The chain combines TRBV12-3 or TRBV12-4 with TRBJ1-1; D not certain. Trimming removed 6 bases from V and 5 bases from J, with 10 bases in between. The CDR3 contains 12 residues.

This clonotype has ten or more counts. The chain carries TRBV9 and TRBJ2-1; 12 positions match TRBD2. The CDR3 covers 19 residues. V was clipped by 4 bases and J by 4 bases; unmatched bases: 15. Germline CDR1 and CDR2: SGDLS and YYNGEE. CDR3 region: CASSPRLAGAKKGYNEQFF. As DNA, the CDR3 is TGTGCCAGCAGCCCTAGACTAGCGGGGGCCAAAAAAGGGTACAATGAGCAGTTCTTC.

This clonotype has just a few counts. This chain joins TRBV5-1 and TRBJ1-1; TRBD1 agrees at 7 bases. Per the germline V gene, CDR1 is SGHRS and CDR2 is YFSETQ. This CDR3 has 12 residues. V lost 0 bases and J lost 8; bases outside the gene matches: 1. The CDR3 is CASSLGDREAFF. Written as DNA, the CDR3 is TGCGCCAGCAGCTTGGGGGACAGAGAAGCTTTCTTT.

The sample holds a few counts of this clonotype. The chain has TRBV20-1 and TRBJ2-1; D unclear. The V gene's germline CDR1 is DFQATT and CDR2 SNEGSKA (reference sequence). V gave up 4 bases and J gave up 5 bases, with 9 bases separating them. The CDR3 covers 12 residues. The CDR3 region is CSATGRNNEQFF. The CDR3 DNA follows: TGCAGTGCTACAGGCAGAAACAATGAGCAGTTCTTC.

This clonotype has a handful of counts. The J gene is TRBJ2-3, the V gene TRBV3-1; D uncertain. Germline V CDR1 and CDR2: LGHDT, YNNKEL (reference sequence). The V gene lost 0 bases and the J gene lost 2 bases, with 12 bases spanning the gap. This CDR3 is 16 amino acids long. CDR3 DNA: TGTGCCAGCAGCCAAGACGCGGTCACATTCACAGATACGCAGTATTTT. Translation: CASSQDAVTFTDTQYF.

This clonotype was recorded a few times. The rearrangement joins TRBV23-1 to TRBJ2-2; no firm D call. TRBV23-1 is an ORF, and what it does is uncertain. The CDR3 length is 15 residues. V lost 5 bases and J 0 bases, leaving 10 bases between the germline ends. In DNA form, the CDR3 reads TGCGCCAGCAGTTGTCCCCGAGCGAACACCGGGGAGCTGTTTTTT. Translated, it gives CASSCPRANTGELFF.

The chain employs TRBV24-1 and TRBJ1-1; D perhaps matches TRBD1 (5 bases). CDR3 length equals 15 residues. Germline V CDR1 and CDR2: KGHDR, SFDVKD. Trimming pared 3 bases from V and 1 base from J, leaving 11 bases between. In nucleotides, the CDR3 is TGTGCCACCAGTGATGCCGGGACGAGGAACACTGAAGCTTTCTTT. Translation: CATSDAGTRNTEAFF.

This clonotype came up a few times. The chain recombines TRBV25-1 with TRBJ1-2, with D possibly TRBD1 on 5 matching bases. Trimming removed 6 bases from V and 1 base from J, with 12 bases in between. The CDR3 extends over 14 amino acids. Per germline, CDR1 MGHDK and CDR2 SYGVNS. The DNA of the CDR3 is TGTGCCAGCAGCCTGGGGGTGAATAACTATGGCTACACCTTC. Its protein product is CASSLGVNNYGYTF.

This clonotype was seen only a few times. The chain links TRBV29-1 to TRBJ2-1, with D maybe TRBD2 (6 bases). The CDR3 is made up of 11 amino acids. CDR1 and CDR2 from the germline V gene are SQVTM and ANQGSEA. Trimming took 7 bases from V and 7 from J, leaving 11 bases between them. In DNA form, the CDR3 reads TGCAGCGGCTTGGGAGGAAATGAGCAGTTCTTC. Translating it yields CSGLGGNEQFF.

This clonotype was seen many times. The J gene is TRBJ2-1, the V gene TRBV2; 8 positions agree with TRBD1. CDR3 length: 18 residues. V lost 2 bases to trimming and J lost 5 bases; unmatched junction nucleotides: 14. Germline V lookup: CDR1 SNHLY, CDR2 FYNNEI. CDR3 in amino acids: CASSEKAPWQGADNEQFF. The CDR3 DNA reads as TGTGCCAGCAGTGAAAAGGCCCCATGGCAGGGGGCGGACAATGAGCAGTTCTTC.

The V call is TRBV5-1, the J call TRBJ1-6, with a tentative D call TRBD1 (5 bases). CDR1 SGHRS and CDR2 YFSETQ come from the germline V gene. This CDR3 has 15 amino acids. V was pared by 1 base and J by 10 bases, with 15 bases between. CDR3 sequence: CASSLTGTRGSPLHF. CDR3 coding DNA: TGCGCCAGCAGCTTGACCGGGACCCGTGGGTCACCCCTCCACTTT.

Many counts were recorded for this clonotype. The chain carries TRBV5-5 and TRBJ2-5; D assignment may be TRBD1 or TRBD2 (6 bases each). This CDR3 contains 14 residues. Trimming took off 4 bases at V and 4 bases at J, with 14 bases between the two ends. Per germline, CDR1 SGHKS and CDR2 YYEKEE (reference sequence). Written as DNA, the CDR3 is TGTGCCAGCAGCGACCTACAGGGAGGAGAGACCCAGTACTTC. Its translation is CASSDLQGGETQYF.

The chain uses TRBV15 and TRBJ2-1; 7 bases agree with TRBD2. The CDR3 spans 16 residues. Unmatched junction bases numbered 8, after V lost 2 bases and J lost 4 bases. The V gene's germline CDR1 is LNHNV and CDR2 YYDKDF (reference sequence). In DNA form, the CDR3 reads TGTGCCACCAGCAGAAGCCATGTGGGGGGGTACAATGAGCAGTTCTTC. Amino acid sequence: CATSRSHVGGYNEQFF.

This clonotype has at least ten counts. The chain combines TRBV5-1 with TRBJ2-2; 8 positions match TRBD1. CDR3 length: 17 residues. The V gene's germline CDR1 is SGHRS and CDR2 YFSETQ. V trimming: 3 bases; J trimming: 1 base; junction bases outside the gene matches: 8. The CDR3 here is CASSSRPGTGNTGELFF. The CDR3 DNA follows: TGCGCCAGCAGCTCGCGTCCCGGGACAGGGAACACCGGGGAGCTGTTTTTT.

The gene calls are TRBV27 and TRBJ2-1; TRBD1 might be the D (6 bases). The CDR3 totals 15 residues. V shed 7 bases and J shed 5 bases, with 18 bases lying between them. CDR1 is MNHEY and CDR2 is SMNVEV in the germline V gene (reference sequence). This CDR3 is CASTRTGTQDNEQFF. The CDR3 DNA sequence: TGTGCCAGCACTAGAACAGGGACCCAAGACAATGAGCAGTTCTTC.

This clonotype was recorded many times. The DNA for the CDR3 is TGTGCCAGCAGCCAAGGTTACGCGAACACCGGGGAGCTGTTTTTT. Protein sequence: CASSQGYANTGELFF. The chain has TRBV14 and TRBJ2-2; D is uncertain. Germline CDR1 SGHDN, CDR2 FVKESK. V was trimmed by 1 base and J by 0 bases, leaving 6 bases between them. CDR3 size: 15 residues.

The J gene is TRBJ2-6, the V gene TRBV12-3 or TRBV12-4; D is tentatively TRBD1 or TRBD2 (5 bases each). There are 16 residues in the CDR3. V was trimmed by 5 bases and J by 0 bases, leaving 11 bases between them. DNA for the CDR3: TGTGCCAGCAGTGGGATGAGGGGCTCTGGGGCCAACGTCCTGACTTTC. Protein product: CASSGMRGSGANVLTF.

This clonotype was seen more than once but under ten times. The gene calls are TRBV6-1 and TRBJ2-4, with D perhaps TRBD1 (5 bases). The V and J ends lost 1 base and 0 bases respectively, with 13 bases between them. Germline V gives CDR1 MNHNS, CDR2 SASEGT. The CDR3 consists of 17 residues. CDR3 DNA sequence: TGTGCCAGCAGTGAAGGAAAGGGGCTCCTAGCCAAAAACATTCAGTACTTC. As protein: CASSEGKGLLAKNIQYF.

V is TRBV2 and J is TRBJ1-2; D unresolved. V dropped 5 bases and J dropped 0 bases, with 13 bases sitting between them. Germline V gene data show CDR1 as SNHLY and CDR2 as FYNNEI. This CDR3 is built from 15 residues. CDR3 amino acids: CASSLEGHANYGYTF. The DNA for the CDR3 is TGTGCCAGCAGTCTGGAGGGCCACGCTAACTATGGCTACACCTTC.

This clonotype was detected only a few times. The genes are TRBV12-5 and TRBJ1-2, with D unresolved. CDR3 size: 11 residues. Germline CDR1 is LGHNT and CDR2 is FRNRAP. Trimming took off 5 bases at V and 7 bases at J, with 8 bases between the two ends. The CDR3 DNA is TGTGCTAGTGGTATTGGAGGTGGCTACACCTTC. It encodes CASGIGGGYTF.

This clonotype showed up many times. The CDR3 loop reads CASSLGQVTEAFF. CDR3 nucleotide sequence: TGCGCCAGCAGCTTGGGTCAGGTCACTGAAGCTTTCTTT. This rearrangement joins TRBV5-1 to TRBJ1-1; no definite D call. This CDR3 is built from 13 residues. V dropped 0 bases and J dropped 4 bases, with 7 bases sitting between them. Germline loops: CDR1 SGHRS, CDR2 YFSETQ.

The V gene is TRBV20-1, the J gene TRBJ1-2; 10 bases agree with TRBD1. This CDR3 region has 15 residues. The germline CDR1 and CDR2 sequences are DFQATT and SNEGSKA (reference sequence). The V gene end was trimmed by 5 bases and the J gene end by 4 bases; junction bases not matched to a gene: 10. This CDR3 is CSAGTGDGTSYGYTF. CDR3 in DNA: TGCAGTGCTGGGACAGGGGATGGCACGTCCTATGGCTACACCTTC.

This clonotype was observed many times. V gene TRBV9 combines with J gene TRBJ2-1, with 7 bases identical to TRBD1. CDR1 and CDR2 from the germline V gene are SGDLS and YYNGEE. This CDR3 region has 15 residues. V shed 3 bases, J shed 9 bases, and the junction held 12 bases outside the gene matches. The CDR3 region has the DNA TGTGCCAGCAGCGAAGGGGCCAACAGGGGAAGTGAGCAGTTCTTC. It translates to CASSEGANRGSEQFF.

The table lists this clonotype with many counts. V and J are TRBV7-8 and TRBJ2-1; possibly TRBD1 for D (5 bases). This CDR3 contains 14 residues. Germline V gene data show CDR1 as SGHVS and CDR2 as FQNEAQ. V lost 6 bases and J lost 2, with 11 bases in between. The CDR3 spells CASRIQDPYNEQFF. CDR3 in DNA: TGTGCCAGCAGGATACAGGACCCCTACAATGAGCAGTTCTTC.